This T cell receptor beta chain stems from a study of siplizumab effects on memory and regulatory T cells. This clone was counted only a few times. What it recognizes is unknown. CDR3 length: 15 amino acids. Germline CDR1 LGHNA, CDR2 YNFKEQ. The V segment lost 5 bases and the J segment 2 bases; nucleotides outside the gene matches: 6. The study assayed roughly 91,000 TCR templates per sample. Assay: immunoSEQ multiplex PCR; the TCRdb copy retains only in-frame clones and omits some. The sample contains 90,000 to 95,000 clones, roughly 93% of which appear only once. Regarding the study as a whole: The authors did not confirm suppressive function in proliferating Tregs from siplizumab cultures. Naive or memory phenotype was unassignable for roughly 75-95% of proliferating CD4+ or CD8+ clones.

Sequenced input: CD8+ T cells sorted from blood. The clonotype originates from a human donor in good health. V and J are TRBV4-2 and TRBJ2-7; 10 nucleotides agree with TRBD1. CDR3 protein: CASSLTGTGAYEQYF. The CDR3 coding sequence is TGTGCCAGCAGCTTGACCGGGACAGGGGCCTACGAGCAGTACTTC.